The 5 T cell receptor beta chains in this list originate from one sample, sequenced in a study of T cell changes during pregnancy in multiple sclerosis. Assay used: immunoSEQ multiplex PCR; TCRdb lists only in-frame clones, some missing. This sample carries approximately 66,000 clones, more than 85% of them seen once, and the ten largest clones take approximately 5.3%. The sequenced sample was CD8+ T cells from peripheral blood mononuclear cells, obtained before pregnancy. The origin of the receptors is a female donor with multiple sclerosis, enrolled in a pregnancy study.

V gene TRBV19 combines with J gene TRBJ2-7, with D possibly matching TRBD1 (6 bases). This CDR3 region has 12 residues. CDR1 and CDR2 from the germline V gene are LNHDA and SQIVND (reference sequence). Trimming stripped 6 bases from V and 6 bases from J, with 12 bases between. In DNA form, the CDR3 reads TGTGCCAGTAGACAGGGTGTCGCCGAGCAGTACTTC. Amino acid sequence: CASRQGVAEQYF. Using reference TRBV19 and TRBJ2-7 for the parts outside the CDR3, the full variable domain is DGGITQSPKYLFRKEGQNVTLSCEQNLNHDAMYWYRQDPGQGLRLIYYSQIVNDFQKGDIAEGYSVSREKKESFPLTVTSAQKNPTAFYLCASRQGVAEQYFGPGTRLTVT.

This CDR3 is CASSPPVGGSSYNEQFF. In nucleotides, the CDR3 is TGTGCCAGCAGCCCGCCTGTGGGGGGGAGCTCCTACAATGAGCAGTTCTTC. This rearrangement joins TRBV7-9 to TRBJ2-1, with 7 bases fitting TRBD2. After removal of 5 bases from V and 0 bases from J, the junction contained 10 bases not matched to a gene. The germline CDR1 and CDR2 sequences are SEHNR and FQNEAQ (reference sequence). The CDR3 is made up of 17 amino acids.

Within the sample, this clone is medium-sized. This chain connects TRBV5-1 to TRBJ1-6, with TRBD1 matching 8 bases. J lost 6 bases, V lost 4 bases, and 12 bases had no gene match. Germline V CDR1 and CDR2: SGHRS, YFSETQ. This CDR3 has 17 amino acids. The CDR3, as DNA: TGCGCCAGCAGCACATCCGGACAGGGTATGATTAATTCACCCCTCCACTTT. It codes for CASSTSGQGMINSPLHF.

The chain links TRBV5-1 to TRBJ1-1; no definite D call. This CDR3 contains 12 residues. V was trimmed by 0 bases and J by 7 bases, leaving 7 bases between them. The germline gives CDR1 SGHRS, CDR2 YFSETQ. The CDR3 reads CASSLVGDEAFF. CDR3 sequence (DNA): TGCGCCAGCAGCTTGGTCGGGGATGAAGCTTTCTTT.

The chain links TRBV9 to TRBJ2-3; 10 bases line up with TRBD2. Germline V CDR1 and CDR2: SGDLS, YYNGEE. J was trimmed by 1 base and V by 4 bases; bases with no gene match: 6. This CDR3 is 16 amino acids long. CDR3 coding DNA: TGTGCCAGCAGCCCACGGACTAGCGGTGGCACAGATACGCAGTATTTT. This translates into CASSPRTSGGTDTQYF. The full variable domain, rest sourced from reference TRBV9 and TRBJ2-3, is DSGVTQTPKHLITATGQRVTLRCSPRSGDLSVYWYQQSLDQGLQFLIQYYNGEERAKGNILERFSAQQFPDLHSELNLSSLELGDSALYFCASSPRTSGGTDTQYFGPGTRLTVL.